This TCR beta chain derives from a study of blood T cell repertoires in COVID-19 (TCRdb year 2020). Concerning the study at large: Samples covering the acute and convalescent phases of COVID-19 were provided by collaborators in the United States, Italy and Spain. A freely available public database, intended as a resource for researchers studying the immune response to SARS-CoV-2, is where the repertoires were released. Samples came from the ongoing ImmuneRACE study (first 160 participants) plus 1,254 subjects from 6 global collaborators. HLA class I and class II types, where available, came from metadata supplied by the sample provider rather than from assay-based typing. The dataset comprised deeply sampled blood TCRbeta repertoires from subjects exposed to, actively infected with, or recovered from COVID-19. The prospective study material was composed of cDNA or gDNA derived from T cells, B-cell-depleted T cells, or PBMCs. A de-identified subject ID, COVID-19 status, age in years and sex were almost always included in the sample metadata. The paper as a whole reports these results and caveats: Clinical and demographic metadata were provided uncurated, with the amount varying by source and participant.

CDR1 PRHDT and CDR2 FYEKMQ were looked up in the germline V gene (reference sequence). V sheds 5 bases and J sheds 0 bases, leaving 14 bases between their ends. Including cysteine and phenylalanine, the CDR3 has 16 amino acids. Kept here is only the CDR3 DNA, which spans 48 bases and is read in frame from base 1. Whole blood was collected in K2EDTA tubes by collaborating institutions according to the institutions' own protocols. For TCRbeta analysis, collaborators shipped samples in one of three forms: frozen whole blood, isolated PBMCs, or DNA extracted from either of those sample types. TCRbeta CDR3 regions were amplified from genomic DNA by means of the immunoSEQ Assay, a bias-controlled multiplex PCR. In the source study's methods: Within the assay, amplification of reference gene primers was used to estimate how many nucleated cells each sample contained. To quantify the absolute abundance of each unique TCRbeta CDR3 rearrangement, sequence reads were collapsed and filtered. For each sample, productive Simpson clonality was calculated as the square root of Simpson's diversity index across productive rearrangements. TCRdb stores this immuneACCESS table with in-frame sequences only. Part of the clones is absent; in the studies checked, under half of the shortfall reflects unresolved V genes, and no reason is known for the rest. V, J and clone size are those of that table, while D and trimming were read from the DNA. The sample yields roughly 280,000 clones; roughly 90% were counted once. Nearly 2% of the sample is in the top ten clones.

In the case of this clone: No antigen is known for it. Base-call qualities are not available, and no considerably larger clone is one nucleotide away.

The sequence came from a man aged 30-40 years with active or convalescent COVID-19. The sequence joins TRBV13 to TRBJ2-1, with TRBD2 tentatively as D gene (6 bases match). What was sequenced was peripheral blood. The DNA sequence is TGTGCCAGCAGCACCCGACTAGATTACTCCTACAATGAGCAGTTCTTC. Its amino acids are CASSTRLDYSYNEQFF. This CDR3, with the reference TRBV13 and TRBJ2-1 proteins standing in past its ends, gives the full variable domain AAGVIQSPRHLIKEKRETATLKCYPIPRHDTVYWYQQGPGQDPQFLISFYEKMQSDKGSIPDRFSAQQFSDYHSELNMSSLELGDSALYFCASSTRLDYSYNEQFFGPGTRLTVL.